A single T cell receptor beta chain is shown here with its context. The junction does not match germline at one end; this may be a read error. This sample is part of a study of blood T cell repertoires in COVID-19. Study information: Sites in the United States, Italy and Spain provided acute and convalescent COVID-19 samples. PBMCs, B-cell-depleted T cells, or T cells provided the cDNA or gDNA that made up the material.

Authors' processing steps: Reference gene primer amplification yielded estimated nucleated cell counts. Profiling relied on immunoSEQ multiplex PCR, and the TCRdb table lists in-frame clones only, not all of them. V, J and clone size are taken as reported in that table, and D and trimming were inferred from the DNA itself. The sample contains over 150,000 clones, roughly 83% of which appear only once. The CDR3 length is 15 residues. CDR1 and CDR2 from the germline V gene are KGHSH and LQKENI. Enrolled during active infection, Seattle patients were then followed longitudinally. The sequenced material came from peripheral blood. The receptor was isolated from a woman between 40 and 55 years old with COVID-19, enrolled during active disease. The rearrangement joins TRBV18 to TRBJ2-3; 8 bases agree with TRBD1. The CDR3 DNA sequence: TGTGCCAGCTCACGTAGCGGACAGGGCACATATACGCAGTATTTT. Residues: CASSRSGQGTYTQYF. The entire variable domain, with the rest obtained from reference TRBV18 and TRBJ2-3, is as follows: NAGVMQNPRHLVRRRGQEARLRCSPMKGHSHVYWYRQLPEEGLKFMVYLQKENIIDESGMPKERFSAEFPKEGPSILRIQQVVRGDSAAYFCASSRSGQGTYTQYFGPGTRLTVL.